A selection of T cell receptor beta chains follows, all from one sample in a study of molecular identifiers for immune sequencing clone quantification. One entry per CDR3 protein, called by TCRdb with MiXCR from the PCR reads. The repertoire holds some 580,000 distinct CDR3 sequences, with about 25% as singletons. The sequenced material came from naive CD8+ T cells from blood, with Jurkat cell RNA spiked in. The receptors were sampled from a human donor in good health. Some libraries in this study had Jurkat cell RNA spiked in. Each CDR3 is given without its conserved first and last residue. Fields, in order: V gene, J gene, CDR3 protein.

V gene: TRBV27
J gene: TRBJ2-3
CDR3 protein: ASSLSGGRAPLDTQY

V gene: TRBV30
J gene: TRBJ1-3
CDR3 protein: ALGLAGNTIY

V gene: TRBV11-2
J gene: TRBJ2-3
CDR3 protein: ASSLEGYSSTDTQY

V gene: TRBV20-1
J gene: TRBJ2-7
CDR3 protein: SAPRGAGKAYEQY

V gene: TRBV29-1
J gene: TRBJ2-5
CDR3 protein: SIGSGTSGSGETQY

V gene: TRBV9
J gene: TRBJ2-1
CDR3 protein: ASSPTRGLIDEQF

V gene: TRBV6-2/TRBV6-3
J gene: TRBJ1-1
CDR3 protein: ASHTPRRTARRTEAF

V gene: TRBV9
J gene: TRBJ1-2
CDR3 protein: ASSVEGQSYGYT

V gene: TRBV6-2/TRBV6-3
J gene: TRBJ2-7
CDR3 protein: ASSYGRSSYEQY

V gene: TRBV6-2/TRBV6-3
J gene: TRBJ2-3
CDR3 protein: ASSYSGAITDTQY

V gene: TRBV20-1
J gene: TRBJ2-3
CDR3 protein: SAPSYYFSTDTQY

V gene: TRBV7-2
J gene: TRBJ2-1
CDR3 protein: ASSLDGGYNEQF

V gene: TRBV28
J gene: TRBJ2-7
CDR3 protein: ASSLLQREAFYGQY

V gene: TRBV13
J gene: TRBJ2-1
CDR3 protein: ASSPEGGSNEQF

V gene: TRBV24-1
J gene: TRBJ1-2
CDR3 protein: ATSRDGYGYT

V gene: TRBV9
J gene: TRBJ2-3
CDR3 protein: ASSPPIRDTQY

V gene: TRBV12-3/TRBV12-4
J gene: TRBJ1-1
CDR3 protein: ASSAHRESTEAF

V gene: TRBV11-1
J gene: TRBJ2-7
CDR3 protein: ASSFEVGSSYEQY

V gene: TRBV3-1
J gene: TRBJ2-1
CDR3 protein: ASSPGAASSYNEQF

V gene: TRBV19
J gene: TRBJ2-7
CDR3 protein: ASSIATGESYEQY

V gene: TRBV20-1
J gene: TRBJ2-7
CDR3 protein: SAGLVSPLYEQY

V gene: TRBV28
J gene: TRBJ2-3
CDR3 protein: ASSFVAGDTDTQY

V gene: TRBV3-1
J gene: TRBJ1-1
CDR3 protein: ASSYQTGLNTEAF

V gene: TRBV27
J gene: TRBJ2-7
CDR3 protein: ASSPTGTGYYEQY

V gene: TRBV7-6
J gene: TRBJ1-6
CDR3 protein: ASSSLGGHLSSYNSPLH

V gene: TRBV29-1
J gene: TRBJ2-2
CDR3 protein: SAVTGKLGELF

V gene: TRBV27
J gene: TRBJ2-7
CDR3 protein: ASSRDGTGVGSYEQY

V gene: TRBV7-9
J gene: TRBJ2-2
CDR3 protein: ASSWGQGGTGELF

V gene: TRBV6-5
J gene: TRBJ2-6
CDR3 protein: ASGLEGSGANVLT

V gene: TRBV6-1
J gene: TRBJ2-3
CDR3 protein: ASSDRGGGLPDTQY

V gene: TRBV9
J gene: TRBJ2-3
CDR3 protein: ASSAASHSNTQY

V gene: TRBV6-5
J gene: TRBJ1-1
CDR3 protein: ASSYTPGTGSEAF

V gene: TRBV6-2/TRBV6-3
J gene: TRBJ2-5
CDR3 protein: ASSYSEREGGETQY

V gene: TRBV24-1
J gene: TRBJ2-3
CDR3 protein: ATSTGQRTDTQY

V gene: TRBV5-1
J gene: TRBJ2-7
CDR3 protein: ASSLGQGAYEQY

V gene: TRBV20-1
J gene: TRBJ1-1
CDR3 protein: SARLNRQVTNTEAF

V gene: TRBV12-3/TRBV12-4
J gene: TRBJ1-3
CDR3 protein: AAGPDPSGNTIY

V gene: TRBV24-1
J gene: TRBJ2-3
CDR3 protein: ATSELRQGPWY

V gene: TRBV6-2/TRBV6-3
J gene: TRBJ2-3
CDR3 protein: ASSPGAGASTDTQY

V gene: TRBV6-5
J gene: TRBJ1-1
CDR3 protein: ASSPGQEYEAF

V gene: TRBV5-3
J gene: TRBJ1-4
CDR3 protein: ASSPDRRDEKLL

V gene: TRBV9
J gene: TRBJ2-7
CDR3 protein: ASSVLGGEQY

V gene: TRBV7-8
J gene: TRBJ1-6
CDR3 protein: ASSLGGDPSSYNSPLH

V gene: TRBV12-3/TRBV12-4
J gene: TRBJ2-1
CDR3 protein: ASSSTEQF

V gene: TRBV4-3
J gene: TRBJ2-7
CDR3 protein: ASSQEREAHEQY

V gene: TRBV27
J gene: TRBJ2-2
CDR3 protein: ASSSTGGNTGELF

V gene: TRBV20-1
J gene: TRBJ2-2
CDR3 protein: SASSRTSSTGELF